A single sample is the source of the 11 T cell receptor beta chains below, sequenced in a study of monozygotic twins with inflammatory bowel disease. TCRdb re-called the 5' RACE reads and gives one entry per CDR3 protein, without DNA. The table lists a few hundred thousand distinct CDR3 sequences. Sequenced sample: blood. The receptors were sampled from a human donor with ulcerative colitis or Crohn's disease, or a healthy co-twin of an affected twin (not recorded which).

V and J are TRBV20-1 and TRBJ2-6. CDR1 is DFQATT, CDR2 SNEGSKA, per germline (reference sequence). There are 14 residues in the CDR3. The CDR3 protein is CSARPSLGANVLTF.

The chain employs TRBV21-1 and TRBJ2-7; TCRdb reports TRBD1, a call that lacks DNA to check it against. TRBV21-1 is classified as a pseudogene. This CDR3 region has 15 residues. The CDR3 protein is CASPGTRDRAYEQYF.

The V gene is TRBV20-1, the J gene TRBJ2-5; TCRdb selects TRBD2, and the lack of DNA leaves this call unchecked. CDR1 and CDR2 (germline): DFQATT, SNEGSKA (reference sequence). The length of the CDR3 is 16 residues. CDR3 in amino acids: CSASSSGGSVEETQYF.

V and J are TRBV5-1 and TRBJ2-7; TCRdb proposes TRBD1, but this gene call is untestable without DNA. Germline CDR1 SGHRS, CDR2 YFSETQ. This CDR3 contains 13 residues. The CDR3 sequence is CASGAGTGNEQYF.

The chain employs TRBV4-2 and TRBJ2-7; TCRdb reports TRBD2, a call that lacks DNA to check it against. In germline, CDR1 is LGHNA, CDR2 YNFKEQ. The CDR3 runs to 15 residues. This CDR3 reads CASSQDLAGIYEQYF.

This chain uses TRBV20-1 with TRBJ1-5; the TCRdb D gene call, TRBD1, has no DNA to confirm it. This CDR3 contains 14 residues. Germline V gene lookup returns CDR1 DFQATT and CDR2 SNEGSKA (reference sequence). The CDR3 is CSALTHRGNQPQHF.

The chain employs TRBV7-6 and TRBJ2-1; the TCRdb D gene call, TRBD1, has no DNA to confirm it. The CDR3 has 18 amino acids. Per germline, CDR1 SGHVS and CDR2 FNYEAQ. The CDR3 here is CASSLGSPTGGYYNEQFF.

CDR3 region: CASSQDRGLGVYEQYF. The rearrangement uses TRBV4-3 and TRBJ2-7; TCRdb's D call, TRBD1, is unchecked because there is no DNA. Per the germline V gene, CDR1 is LGHNA and CDR2 is YSLEER. CDR3 size: 16 residues.

The rearrangement joins TRBV5-1 to TRBJ2-1; absent DNA, TCRdb's TRBD1 call cannot be checked. This CDR3 has 13 residues. Germline lookup yields CDR1 SGHRS and CDR2 YFSETQ. The CDR3 protein is CASRDPLYNEQFF.

The chain is built from TRBV7-3 and TRBJ2-3; TCRdb picks TRBD1, but there is no DNA to check that call. CDR1 is SGHTA, CDR2 FQGTGA, per germline. This CDR3 has 17 residues. CDR3 amino acids: CASSLKGESASTDTQYF.

V gene TRBV12-3 or TRBV12-4 combines with J gene TRBJ2-7; TCRdb designates TRBD1, a call that cannot be tested without DNA. The CDR3 consists of 15 residues. CDR3 residues: CASSFSDSQPYEQYF.